These T cell receptor beta chains were read from a single sample in a study of cytomegalovirus exposure and HLA in healthy donors. The assay was immunoSEQ multiplex PCR, and TCRdb's table has in-frame clones only and misses some. The sample has more than 95,000 clones; around 80% are singletons. The source material was PBMCs. The receptors come from a woman aged 45-65 years in good health and CMV-seropositive. CDR3s include the opening cysteine and the closing phenylalanine or tryptophan. The order of the fields is clone size, J gene, V gene, D gene, CDR3 DNA, CDR3 protein. The D gene is left open where the match is weak. Part of the rows lack a size; the others show once, few, many or a class for expanded clones.

. | TRBJ1-4 | TRBV9 | . | TGTGCCGTCAAGAGGCCTAACGCTAATGAAAAACTGTTTTTT | CAVKRPNANEKLFF
few | TRBJ1-1 | TRBV6-5 | TRBD1 | TGTGCCAGCAGTTTTGCGACAGGGGCGGTCACTGAAGCTTTCTTT | CASSFATGAVTEAFF
few | TRBJ2-5 | TRBV4-1 | TRBD1 | TGCGCCAGCAGCCAAACCCCGGGACAGAAACAAGAGACCCAGTACTTC | CASSQTPGQKQETQYF
. | TRBJ1-1 | TRBV18 | . | TGTGCCAGCTCGCGGCGGATCAGGGGTCTTAAGAACACTGAAGCTTTCTTT | CASSRRIRGLKNTEAFF
few | TRBJ1-1 | TRBV7-9 | . | . | CASSFGNGDTEAFF
. | TRBJ2-7 | TRBV13 | . | TGTGCCAGCAGCTCCCCAGGGGCGGAGGACGAGCAGTACTTC | CASSSPGAEDEQYF
. | TRBJ2-7 | TRBV2 | . | TGTGCCAGCAGTGAAGTGGCCCTCTACGAGCAGTACTTC | CASSEVALYEQYF
. | TRBJ2-2 | TRBV5-1 | TRBD2 | TGCGCCAGCAGCTCGGTTTTGGGGAGCGGGAGGAACACCGGGGAGCTGTTTTTT | CASSSVLGSGRNTGELFF
. | TRBJ2-7 | TRBV7-9 | TRBD2 | TGTGCCAGCAGCTTAGGTGCGGGAGGGCCTGGCGACGAGCAGTACTTC | CASSLGAGGPGDEQYF
. | TRBJ1-5 | TRBV7-9 | TRBD1 | TGTGCCAGCAGTCGCCATGGGACAGGGGGGAATCAGCCCCAGCATTTT | CASSRHGTGGNQPQHF
. | TRBJ2-7 | TRBV5-6 | . | TGTGCCAGCAGCTTGGGCCCTACCACCTACGAGCAGTACTTC | CASSLGPTTYEQYF
. | TRBJ1-5 | TRBV19 | . | TGTGCCAGTAGTAAACCCACAGGGATAGGGGCCGTCCAGCATTTT | CASSKPTGIGAVQHF
. | TRBJ2-7 | TRBV10-3 | TRBD2 | TGTGCCATCCGGGGGGGTACAGGCCACTACGAGCAGTACTTC | CAIRGGTGHYEQYF
. | TRBJ2-2 | TRBV6-1 | TRBD1 | TGTGCCAGCAGTGACGGACAGGGGTGGAACGGGGAGCTGTTTTTT | CASSDGQGWNGELFF
. | TRBJ2-1 | TRBV2 | TRBD1 | TGTGCCAGCAGCTCGGACAGGGACAATGAGCAGTTCTTC | CASSSDRDNEQFF
. | TRBJ1-1 | TRBV6-1 | . | TGTGCCAGCAGTGAACGGCCCTCGATCTATCGGACAGACTTGAACACTGAAGCTTTCTTT | CASSERPSIYRTDLNTEAFF
. | TRBJ2-1 | TRBV18 | TRBD1 | TGTGCCAGCTCACCTATCGGGACAGGGGGCAATGAGCAGTTCTTC | CASSPIGTGGNEQFF
. | TRBJ2-3 | TRBV7-2 | . | TGTGCCAGCAGCTCAGGGGTAGATACGCAGTATTTT | CASSSGVDTQYF
. | TRBJ2-2 | TRBV7-9 | . | TGTGCCAGCAGCGAAATCACTAGCTCCACCGGGGAGCTGTTTTTT | CASSEITSSTGELFF
. | TRBJ1-2 | TRBV7-9 | TRBD1 | TGTGCCAGCAGCTTATCCAGGGACAGGGCTGGCTACACCTTC | CASSLSRDRAGYTF
. | TRBJ1-2 | TRBV7-9 | . | TGTGCCCACGAGAAGGGCTACACCTTC | CAHEKGYTF
once | TRBJ2-4 | TRBV4-2 | . | TGTGCCAGCAGCCAAGATCGGGTATGGGAGTCGGCCATTCAGTACTTC | CASSQDRVWESAIQYF
. | TRBJ2-7 | TRBV11-1 | . | TGTGCCAGCAGCTTAGTCCCTGAGGTGCCGCTAGGTAACGAGCAGTACTTC | CASSLVPEVPLGNEQYF
. | TRBJ2-3 | TRBV6-1 | TRBD1 | TGTGCCAGCAGAGTACAGGGGGCGGGAGATACGCAGTATTTT | CASRVQGAGDTQYF
. | TRBJ1-1 | TRBV4-1 | . | TGCGCCAGCAGCCCCCCCCTTGCTGAAGCTTTCTTT | CASSPPLAEAFF
once | TRBJ2-3 | TRBV5-1 | TRBD2 | TGCGCCAGCAGCTCCGGGACTAGCTTATCTGATACGCAGTATTTT | CASSSGTSLSDTQYF
. | TRBJ2-5 | TRBV5-4 | TRBD1 | TGTGCCAGCAGCCTTAGGACAGGACGAGAGACCCAGTACTTC | CASSLRTGRETQYF
. | TRBJ2-7 | TRBV15 | . | TGTGCCACCAGCAGAGGGGCAGGGGACCAGTCCGAGCAGTACTTC | CATSRGAGDQSEQYF
. | TRBJ1-5 | TRBV7-2 | TRBD1 | TGTGCCAGCAGTCTCGGGGACAGGGGGCTGAATCAGCCCCAGCATTTT | CASSLGDRGLNQPQHF
. | TRBJ1-3 | TRBV7-2 | . | TGTGCCAGCAGCTTTGGACAGAGCTCTGGAAACACCATATATTTT | CASSFGQSSGNTIYF
. | TRBJ1-1 | TRBV29-1 | . | TGCAGCGTGGGCGGGTCGGGGACTGAAGCTTTCTTT | CSVGGSGTEAFF
. | TRBJ1-1 | TRBV19 | . | TGTGCCAGTAGTATAGGGGCCCCCGGGACACGTGAAGCTTTCTTT | CASSIGAPGTREAFF
. | TRBJ2-3 | TRBV4-2 | TRBD2 | TGTGCCAGCAGCCAAGAGTCGCGGGGGGCCCCAGATACGCAGTATTTT | CASSQESRGAPDTQYF
few | TRBJ2-1 | TRBV30 | . | TGTGCCTGGGGCTTACCCGGGACTTCGACCCTCAATGAGCAGTTCTTC | CAWGLPGTSTLNEQFF
. | TRBJ2-1 | TRBV5-6 | . | TGTGCCAGCAGCTTGAATATTTACAATGAGCAGTTCTTC | CASSLNIYNEQFF
once | TRBJ2-7 | TRBV19 | TRBD1 | TGTGCCAGCTTCGCTCCGGGACAGGGGGCTTCCTACGAGCAGTACTTC | CASFAPGQGASYEQYF
once | TRBJ1-6 | TRBV18 | . | TGTGCCAGCTCACGCCAAGGGGATAATTCACCCCTCCACTTT | CASSRQGDNSPLHF
. | TRBJ1-5 | TRBV30 | . | TGTGCCTGGAGTACTAGCGGTTGGAGCAATCAGCCCCAGCATTTT | CAWSTSGWSNQPQHF
. | TRBJ1-2 | TRBV28 | . | TGTGCCAGCAGGGGAGGACAAACGGGGAAAGGAGGCTACACCTTC | CASRGGQTGKGGYTF
. | TRBJ2-6 | TRBV7-9 | TRBD1 | TGTGCCAGCAGCTTACCAGGGGGCTCCCCTGGGGCCAACGTCCTGACTTTC | CASSLPGGSPGANVLTF
. | TRBJ1-1 | TRBV27 | TRBD1 | TGTGCCAGCAGTCTACCACAGGGGACTGAAGCTTTCTTT | CASSLPQGTEAFF